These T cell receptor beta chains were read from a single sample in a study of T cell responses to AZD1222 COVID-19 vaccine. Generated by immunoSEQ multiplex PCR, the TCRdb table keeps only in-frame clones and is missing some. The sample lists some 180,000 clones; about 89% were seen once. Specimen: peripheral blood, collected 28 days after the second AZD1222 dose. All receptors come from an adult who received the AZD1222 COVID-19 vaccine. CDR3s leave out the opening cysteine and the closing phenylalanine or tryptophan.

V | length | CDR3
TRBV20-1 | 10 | SASIRNTEAF
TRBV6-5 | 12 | ASRTGGAGTEAF
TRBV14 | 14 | ASSQLGLAGANEQF
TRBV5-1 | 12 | ASSRDGDSYEQY
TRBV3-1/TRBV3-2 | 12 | ASSQRGSNQPQH
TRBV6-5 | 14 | ASSYGSSVSYNEQF
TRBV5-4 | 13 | ASSFLQGGIETQY
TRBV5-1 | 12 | ASSFGDSPETQY
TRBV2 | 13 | ASRQQGASGEKLF
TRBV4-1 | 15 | ASSQASRGQVNEKLF
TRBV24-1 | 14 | ATSDAKRPNTGELF
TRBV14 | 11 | ASSQVGGNTIY
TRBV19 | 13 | ASSMRQGFIREQY
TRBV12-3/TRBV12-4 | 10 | ASSLRVYEQY